The present TCR beta chain was sequenced within a study of cytomegalovirus exposure and HLA in healthy donors. General study points: Association with HLA alleles at 0.05 false discovery rate was found for 15,000 or so TCR beta sequences in a later analysis.

Germline V gene data show CDR1 as SGHNT and CDR2 as YENEEA. The length of the CDR3 is 16 residues. The junction had 10 bases not matched to a gene; V was cut back by 5 bases and J by 4 bases. Regarding this clone: Its antigen is still unknown.

The PCR employed 60 Vbeta primers together with 13 Jbeta primers. Clones were read by immunoSEQ multiplex PCR, and TCRdb kept only the in-frame ones, dropping some. This table lists over 100,000 clones. Sequencing input: PBMCs. The clonotype comes from a woman aged 40 to 50 in good health and CMV-seropositive. The rearrangement links TRBV11-3 to TRBJ1-2; 10 positions agree with TRBD1. The CDR3 reads CASSADRGRSAYGYTF. For the CDR3, the DNA is TGTGCCAGCAGCGCTGACAGGGGGCGAAGTGCCTATGGCTACACCTTC.